These T cell receptor beta chains were read from a single sample in a study of control samples from healthy donors and cancer patients. Sequenced by immunoSEQ multiplex PCR; TCRdb stores in-frame clones only, minus some. The sample records 100,000 to 150,000 clones, 80% to 95% being singletons. Material for sequencing was blood. These receptor sequences come from a man in his late teens or twenties in good health. The CDR3 runs from the conserved cysteine through the conserved F or W. Each record gives: CDR3 protein, CDR3 DNA, J gene, V gene, clone size, D gene. D genes are given only for firm matches. Expanded clones are given a class, and other clones once, few, many or no size at all.

CDR3 protein: CASSGGPLRGDTQYF; CDR3 DNA: TGTGCCAGCAGTGGGGGGCCCCTTAGGGGAGATACGCAGTATTTT; J gene: TRBJ2-3; V gene: TRBV2; clone size: .; D gene: .
CDR3 protein: CASSRDRGAETQYF; CDR3 DNA: TGCGCCAGCAGCCGAGACAGGGGTGCAGAGACCCAGTACTTC; J gene: TRBJ2-5; V gene: TRBV4-1; clone size: .; D gene: TRBD1
CDR3 protein: CASREAGLGATNEKLFF; CDR3 DNA: TGTGCCAGCAGGGAGGCAGGCTTAGGAGCAACTAATGAAAAACTGTTTTTT; J gene: TRBJ1-4; V gene: TRBV2; clone size: .; D gene: .
CDR3 protein: CASSLLRPSTDTQYF; CDR3 DNA: TGCGCCAGCAGCTTGCTCCGGCCGAGCACAGATACGCAGTATTTT; J gene: TRBJ2-3; V gene: TRBV5-1; clone size: .; D gene: .
CDR3 protein: CASSQALRAHDYEQFF; CDR3 DNA: TGTGCCAGCAGCCAAGCTCTCCGGGCCCACGACTATGAGCAGTTCTTC; J gene: TRBJ2-1; V gene: TRBV14; clone size: .; D gene: .
CDR3 protein: CASSYNSPLHF; CDR3 DNA: TGTGCCAGCAGTTACAATTCACCCCTCCACTTT; J gene: TRBJ1-6; V gene: TRBV6-2/TRBV6-3; clone size: .; D gene: .
CDR3 protein: CAWRTGTGEKLFF; CDR3 DNA: TGTGCCTGGAGGACCGGGACAGGTGAAAAACTGTTTTTT; J gene: TRBJ1-4; V gene: TRBV30; clone size: once; D gene: TRBD1
CDR3 protein: CASSIGQENYYGYTF; CDR3 DNA: TGTGCCAGCAGCATCGGACAGGAAAATTACTATGGCTACACCTTC; J gene: TRBJ1-2; V gene: TRBV5-4; clone size: .; D gene: TRBD1
CDR3 protein: CASSKSKGPTEAFF; CDR3 DNA: TGTGCCAGTAGTAAATCCAAGGGACCCACTGAAGCTTTCTTT; J gene: TRBJ1-1; V gene: TRBV19; clone size: .; D gene: .
CDR3 protein: CASSPQGGPETQYF; CDR3 DNA: TGTGCCAGCAGCCCCCAAGGGGGTCCGGAGACCCAGTACTTC; J gene: TRBJ2-5; V gene: TRBV7-2; clone size: once; D gene: .
CDR3 protein: CASSGYRGNEQFF; CDR3 DNA: TGTGCCAGCAGCGGCTACAGGGGCAATGAGCAGTTCTTC; J gene: TRBJ2-1; V gene: TRBV9; clone size: .; D gene: TRBD1
CDR3 protein: CASSRDLRSTDTQYF; CDR3 DNA: TGTGCCAGCAGCCGCGACTTGCGAAGCACAGATACGCAGTATTTT; J gene: TRBJ2-3; V gene: TRBV4-2; clone size: .; D gene: .
CDR3 protein: CASSAGLNTGELFF; CDR3 DNA: TGTGCCAGCAGTGCGGGCCTCAACACCGGGGAGCTGTTTTTT; J gene: TRBJ2-2; V gene: TRBV2; clone size: .; D gene: .
CDR3 protein: CASGSRDREDTEAFF; CDR3 DNA: TGTGCTAGTGGTTCCCGGGACAGGGAAGACACTGAAGCTTTCTTT; J gene: TRBJ1-1; V gene: TRBV12-5; clone size: once; D gene: TRBD1
CDR3 protein: CASSLGGARVTEAFF; CDR3 DNA: TGCGCCAGCAGCTTGGGGGGGGCGCGGGTCACTGAAGCTTTCTTT; J gene: TRBJ1-1; V gene: TRBV5-1; clone size: .; D gene: .
CDR3 protein: CASSVGGQGTGNTIYF; CDR3 DNA: TGTGCCAGCAGCGTAGGCGGACAGGGGACTGGAAACACCATATATTTT; J gene: TRBJ1-3; V gene: TRBV9; clone size: .; D gene: TRBD1
CDR3 protein: CASSQPFSGNTIYF; CDR3 DNA: TGTGCCAGCAGCCAGCCATTCTCTGGAAACACCATATATTTT; J gene: TRBJ1-3; V gene: TRBV3-1/TRBV3-2; clone size: .; D gene: .
CDR3 protein: CASNPQLGLHEQFF; CDR3 DNA: TGTGCCAGTAATCCCCAGCTAGGATTACATGAGCAGTTCTTC; J gene: TRBJ2-1; V gene: TRBV19; clone size: .; D gene: .
CDR3 protein: CASSPTGWEANYGYTF; CDR3 DNA: TGTGCCAGCAGCCCGACAGGGTGGGAAGCTAACTATGGCTACACCTTC; J gene: TRBJ1-2; V gene: TRBV14; clone size: .; D gene: TRBD1
CDR3 protein: CASSDGGNEETQYF; CDR3 DNA: TGTGCCAGCAGTGATGGGGGGAATGAAGAGACCCAGTACTTC; J gene: TRBJ2-5; V gene: TRBV2; clone size: .; D gene: .
CDR3 protein: CASSFRGMTEAFF; CDR3 DNA: TGTGCCAGCAGTTTTAGAGGGATGACTGAAGCTTTCTTT; J gene: TRBJ1-1; V gene: TRBV27; clone size: .; D gene: .
CDR3 protein: CASSPGETGVTDTQYF; CDR3 DNA: TGTGCCAGCAGCCCAGGGGAAACAGGGGTCACAGATACGCAGTATTTT; J gene: TRBJ2-3; V gene: TRBV4-2; clone size: .; D gene: TRBD1
CDR3 protein: CAISEGQGEGDTQYF; CDR3 DNA: TGTGCCATCAGTGAGGGACAGGGGGAGGGAGATACGCAGTATTTT; J gene: TRBJ2-3; V gene: TRBV10-3; clone size: .; D gene: TRBD1
CDR3 protein: CAISDAGELFF; CDR3 DNA: TGTGCCATCAGTGACGCCGGGGAGCTGTTTTTT; J gene: TRBJ2-2; V gene: TRBV10-3; clone size: few; D gene: .
CDR3 protein: CASSLAKRDRGDTQYF; CDR3 DNA: TGCGCCAGCAGCTTGGCCAAGAGGGATAGGGGAGATACGCAGTATTTT; J gene: TRBJ2-3; V gene: TRBV5-1; clone size: .; D gene: .
CDR3 protein: CASRERGPLYGYTF; CDR3 DNA: TGTGCCAGCAGGGAGAGGGGACCCCTCTATGGCTACACCTTC; J gene: TRBJ1-2; V gene: TRBV2; clone size: .; D gene: .
CDR3 protein: CASSLSGYSNQPQHF; CDR3 DNA: TGTGCCAGCAGTTTATCAGGGTATAGCAATCAGCCCCAGCATTTT; J gene: TRBJ1-5; V gene: TRBV6-5; clone size: .; D gene: .
CDR3 protein: CASSSPGGPQETQYF; CDR3 DNA: TGCGCCAGCAGCTCCCCCGGGGGGCCTCAAGAGACCCAGTACTTC; J gene: TRBJ2-5; V gene: TRBV5-1; clone size: .; D gene: .
CDR3 protein: CASSAGTGSIGKAFF; CDR3 DNA: TGTGCCAGCAGTGCAGGGACAGGGTCTATTGGTAAAGCTTTCTTT; J gene: TRBJ1-1; V gene: TRBV25-1; clone size: once; D gene: TRBD1
CDR3 protein: CASSLAAGEEVSPLHF; CDR3 DNA: TGCGCCAGCAGCTTGGCCGCAGGGGAGGAGGTTTCACCCCTCCACTTT; J gene: TRBJ1-6; V gene: TRBV5-1; clone size: .; D gene: .
CDR3 protein: CASSLGSVTEAFF; CDR3 DNA: TGTGCCAGCAGTTTAGGGAGCGTCACTGAAGCTTTCTTT; J gene: TRBJ1-1; V gene: TRBV12-3/TRBV12-4; clone size: .; D gene: .
CDR3 protein: CASSLIGGGSYEQYF; CDR3 DNA: TGTGCCAGCAGCTTAATCGGGGGGGGCTCCTACGAGCAGTACTTC; J gene: TRBJ2-7; V gene: TRBV7-6; clone size: .; D gene: TRBD2
CDR3 protein: CASSRQGGDSPLHF; CDR3 DNA: TGTGCCAGCAGCCGACAGGGTGGGGATTCACCCCTCCACTTT; J gene: TRBJ1-6; V gene: TRBV7-3; clone size: .; D gene: TRBD1
CDR3 protein: CASSLREFNYGYTF; CDR3 DNA: TGCGCCAGCAGCTTGCGGGAGTTTAACTATGGCTACACCTTC; J gene: TRBJ1-2; V gene: TRBV5-1; clone size: .; D gene: .
CDR3 protein: CASRRAGTTEKLFF; CDR3 DNA: TGTGCCAGCAGACGCGCGGGGACGACGGAAAAACTGTTTTTT; J gene: TRBJ1-4; V gene: TRBV7-2; clone size: .; D gene: .
CDR3 protein: CASSVGGEAYNEQFF; CDR3 DNA: TGTGCCAGCAGCGTAGGAGGGGAGGCGTACAATGAGCAGTTCTTC; J gene: TRBJ2-1; V gene: TRBV9; clone size: once; D gene: .
CDR3 protein: CASSDLVNGQGVYGYTF; CDR3 DNA: TGTGCCAGCAGTGACCTTGTTAACGGGCAGGGGGTCTATGGCTACACCTTC; J gene: TRBJ1-2; V gene: TRBV6-1; clone size: .; D gene: TRBD1
CDR3 protein: CASSEGTGGVSETQYF; CDR3 DNA: TGTGCCAGCAGCGAGGGGACAGGGGGCGTGAGTGAGACCCAGTACTTC; J gene: TRBJ2-5; V gene: TRBV9; clone size: .; D gene: TRBD1
CDR3 protein: CASSFGGTGDNQPQHF; CDR3 DNA: TGCGCCAGCAGCTTCGGTGGGACAGGGGACAATCAGCCCCAGCATTTT; J gene: TRBJ1-5; V gene: TRBV5-1; clone size: .; D gene: TRBD1
CDR3 protein: CATSGGSHTGNTIYF; CDR3 DNA: TGTGCCACCTCGGGAGGGTCGCATACTGGAAACACCATATATTTT; J gene: TRBJ1-3; V gene: TRBV24-1; clone size: .; D gene: .
CDR3 protein: CASGRGFNLGEKLFF; CDR3 DNA: TGTGCCAGCGGGCGAGGTTTTAACCTGGGGGAAAAACTGTTTTTT; J gene: TRBJ1-4; V gene: TRBV2; clone size: .; D gene: .
CDR3 protein: CASSLPGQGDGYTF; CDR3 DNA: TGTGCCAGCAGTTTGCCGGGACAGGGCGATGGCTACACCTTC; J gene: TRBJ1-2; V gene: TRBV28; clone size: medium-sized; D gene: TRBD1
CDR3 protein: CASSQTTTGNYGYTF; CDR3 DNA: TGTGCCAGCAGCCAGACCACGACGGGGAACTATGGCTACACCTTC; J gene: TRBJ1-2; V gene: TRBV4-2; clone size: .; D gene: .